This T cell receptor (beta chain) was sequenced for a study of T cell responses to AZD1222 COVID-19 vaccine. Assay used: immunoSEQ multiplex PCR; TCRdb lists only in-frame clones, some missing. The data hold approximately 74,000 clones, with about nine tenths observed a single time. V lost 1 base, J lost 3 bases, and 5 bases lay in between. The CDR3 extends over 14 amino acids. Germline loops: CDR1 SGDLS, CDR2 YYNGEE. J is TRBJ2-6 and V is TRBV9; D ambiguous. The specimen comprised peripheral blood, sampled on day 0 of AZD1222 vaccination. The TCR was taken from an adult in good health. The CDR3 is CASSVQSGANVLTF. The CDR3 DNA is TGTGCCAGCAGCGTACAGAGTGGGGCCAACGTCCTGACTTTC.